This T cell receptor beta chain was found in a study of T cells after yellow fever vaccination. Overall study: Fractions low in cell number were prepared with SMART-Seq v4 Ultra Low Input.

TCRdb re-derived calls from the 5' RACE reads in MiXCR, one entry per CDR3 protein. The sample holds roughly 150,000 distinct CDR3 sequences, roughly 8% seen once. This clonotype was counted many times. What it binds is not known. General study results and limits: The CD4 compartment and the CD8 compartment contained a small share of clonotypes in common.

The TCR originated in a man aged 25-45 years who received the YFV17D yellow fever vaccine. The sample was CD4+ T cells sorted from PBMCs, taken 5 days after the yellow fever booster vaccination.

CDR3 sequence reads: CASGPLDSKSSYNEQFF. The CDR3 DNA reads as TGTGCTAGTGGTCCACTAGACTCGAAAAGCTCCTACAATGAGCAGTTCTTC. The J gene is TRBJ2-1, the V gene TRBV12-5, with D maybe TRBD2 (5 bases). From germline, CDR1 is LGHNT and CDR2 FRNRAP. V was cut by 5 bases and J by 0 bases, with 17 bases left in between. The CDR3 sequence is 17 residues long.